These 13 T cell receptor beta chains came from one sample sequenced in a study of shared clonotypes between healthy human individuals. Profiling relied on immunoSEQ multiplex PCR, and the TCRdb table lists in-frame clones only, not all of them. The sample consists of approximately 2.3 million clones, approximately 95% of them appearing once. Sequencing used naive CD4+ T cells from PBMCs. Sample subset: CD45RA+ positively selected. Source of these receptors: a man younger than 30 in good health. Some clones in this sample may be carry-over from other donors' samples.

The genes are TRBV7-8 and TRBJ2-2; the D gene is possibly TRBD2 (6 bases). Trimming took off 5 bases at V and 8 bases at J, with 27 bases between the two ends. The CDR3 has 18 amino acids. Germline V gives CDR1 SGHVS, CDR2 FQNEAQ. The CDR3 coding sequence is TGTGCCAGCAGCCCCGCCGGTGGGGCGGGAAAAAGTACGGGGGAGCTGTTTTTT. Translated, it gives CASSPAGGAGKSTGELFF. Complete variable domain (other parts from reference TRBV7-8 and TRBJ2-2): GAGVSQSPRYKVAKRGQDVALRCDPISGHVSLFWYQQALGQGPEFLTYFQNEAQLDKSGLPSDRFFAERPEGSVSTLKIQRTQQEDSAVYLCASSPAGGAGKSTGELFFGEGSRLTVL.

The V and J genes are TRBV27 and TRBJ1-2, with 9 bases identical to TRBD1. Germline loops: CDR1 MNHEY, CDR2 SMNVEV (reference sequence). J gave up 2 bases and V 6 bases, and 10 bases lay outside the gene matches. CDR3 size: 16 residues. CDR3: CASSSLTDRGNYGYTF. In DNA form, the CDR3 reads TGTGCCAGCAGCTCCTTGACGGACAGGGGAAACTATGGCTACACCTTC.

This clone was observed a few times. The CDR3 sequence is CSVEGRAYTEAFF. The CDR3 DNA reads TGCAGCGTTGAAGGCAGGGCATACACTGAAGCTTTCTTT. The V call is TRBV29-1, the J call TRBJ1-1; tentatively, D is TRBD1 (5 bases). Per the germline V gene, CDR1 is SQVTM and CDR2 is ANQGSEA. CDR3 length: 13 residues. V dropped 1 base and J dropped 3 bases, with 9 bases sitting between them.

This clone was seen just once. The chain recombines TRBV29-1 with TRBJ2-3; D gene uncertain. Germline loops: CDR1 SQVTM, CDR2 ANQGSEA. This CDR3 has 12 amino acids. With 3 bases removed from V and 8 bases from J, the gap between germline ends came to 12 bases. The CDR3 spells CSVDSLGITQYF. The CDR3, as DNA: TGCAGCGTTGACTCCCTAGGGATTACGCAGTATTTT.

This clone has just a few counts. The gene calls are TRBV6-7 and TRBJ2-7, with 7 bases that match TRBD1. TRBV6-7 is sorted into the ORF group, with uncertain function. CDR3 length equals 12 residues. V dropped 4 bases and J dropped 6; count of bases not matched to a gene: 3. The CDR3 DNA is TGTGCCAGCAGTTCCCAGGGGGTCGAGCAGTACTTC. This gives the protein CASSSQGVEQYF.

This chain uses TRBV18 with TRBJ2-5; 9 bases align to TRBD2. The trim removed 4 bases at V and 2 bases at J, leaving 5 bases unmatched. Germline V gives CDR1 KGHSH, CDR2 LQKENI. The CDR3 runs to 15 residues. CDR3 nucleotide sequence: TGTGCCAGCTCACGGCCGGGACTAGCTCAAGAGACCCAGTACTTC. Translated: CASSRPGLAQETQYF.

This chain links TRBV27 with TRBJ2-7; 7 nucleotides agree with TRBD2. The CDR3 contains 15 residues. Losses at the gene ends were 3 bases for V and 5 bases for J; bases not matched to a gene: 10. The germline V gene has CDR1 MNHEY and CDR2 SMNVEV (reference sequence). For the CDR3, the DNA is TGTGCCAGCAGTTTGAAATTGGGGAGGGCCCACGAGCAGTACTTC. This translates into CASSLKLGRAHEQYF.

This chain connects TRBV5-1 to TRBJ1-2, with 7 bases aligning to TRBD1. V was pared by 4 bases and J by 1 base, with 7 bases of the junction left unmatched. The CDR3 loop spans 15 amino acids. The germline V gene encodes CDR1 SGHRS and CDR2 YFSETQ. CDR3 sequence reads: CASSRGQDLNYGYTF. CDR3 nucleotide sequence: TGCGCCAGCAGCCGCGGACAGGATCTTAACTATGGCTACACCTTC.

The table lists this clone with a count of one. The chain uses TRBV6-1 and TRBJ1-2; no reliable D call. V was cut by 0 bases and J by 2 bases, with 7 bases left in between. Germline V gene sequence: CDR1 MNHNS, CDR2 SASEGT. This CDR3 contains 14 residues. Here the CDR3 DNA reads TGTGCCAGCAGTGAAGCGCTTGGGAACTATGGCTACACCTTC. It specifies CASSEALGNYGYTF.

This sequence joins TRBV6-1 and TRBJ2-1; maybe TRBD1 (6 bases). Germline V CDR1 and CDR2: MNHNS, SASEGT. V shed 7 bases and J shed 4 bases, with 17 bases lying between them. The CDR3 runs to 15 residues. The CDR3 loop is CASIKGDIVYNEQFF. CDR3 nucleotide sequence: TGTGCCAGCATAAAAGGGGACATCGTTTACAATGAGCAGTTCTTC.

The chain combines TRBV6-6 with TRBJ1-5; the D is unclear. The V end lost 7 bases, the J end lost 6 bases, and 7 bases lay between the germline ends. CDR1 is MNHNY and CDR2 is SVGAGI in the germline V gene (reference sequence). The CDR3 extends over 11 amino acids. The CDR3 reads CASTGGQPQHF. In DNA form, the CDR3 reads TGTGCCAGCACGGGCGGTCAGCCCCAGCATTTT.

This chain joins TRBV9 and TRBJ1-4; tentatively, D is TRBD1 (6 bases). The CDR3 has 15 residues. Germline V CDR1 and CDR2: SGDLS, YYNGEE. V lost 4 bases to trimming and J lost 3 bases, with 13 bases between them. This CDR3 reads CASSSQQGANEKLFF. The CDR3 region has the DNA TGTGCCAGCAGCTCCCAACAGGGTGCTAATGAAAAACTGTTTTTT.

The sample holds a few counts of this clone. The chain is built from TRBV14 and TRBJ1-1; TRBD1 is a possible D gene (5 bases). Germline values: CDR1 SGHDN, CDR2 FVKESK. CDR3 size: 11 residues. V lost 4 bases and J 11 bases, leaving 11 bases between the germline ends. CDR3 residues: CASSRDSWAFF. Here the CDR3 DNA reads TGTGCCAGCAGCCGCGACAGTTGGGCTTTCTTT.